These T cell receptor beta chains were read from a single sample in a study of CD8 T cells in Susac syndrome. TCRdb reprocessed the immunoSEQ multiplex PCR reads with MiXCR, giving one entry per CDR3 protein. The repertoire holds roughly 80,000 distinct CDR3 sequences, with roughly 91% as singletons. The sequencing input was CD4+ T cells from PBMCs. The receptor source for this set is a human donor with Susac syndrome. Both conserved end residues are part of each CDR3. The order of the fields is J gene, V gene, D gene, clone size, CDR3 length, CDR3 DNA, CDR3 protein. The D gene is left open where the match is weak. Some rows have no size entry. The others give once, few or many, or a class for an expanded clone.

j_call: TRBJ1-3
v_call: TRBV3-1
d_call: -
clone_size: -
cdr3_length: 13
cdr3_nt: TGTGCCAGCAGCCTCTCGGGGGGAAACACCATATATTTT
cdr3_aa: CASSLSGGNTIYF

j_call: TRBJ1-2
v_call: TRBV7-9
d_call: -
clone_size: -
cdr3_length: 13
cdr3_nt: TGTGCCAGCAGCTTTGGCGAGCACTATGGCTACACCTTC
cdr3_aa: CASSFGEHYGYTF

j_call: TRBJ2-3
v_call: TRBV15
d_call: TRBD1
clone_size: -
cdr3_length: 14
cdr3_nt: TGTGCCACCAGCAGAGACAGGGGGACAGATACGCAGTATTTT
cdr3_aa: CATSRDRGTDTQYF

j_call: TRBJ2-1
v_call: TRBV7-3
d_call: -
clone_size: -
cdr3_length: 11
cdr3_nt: TGTGCCAGCAGCTTCGGGTTGGAGCAGTTCTTC
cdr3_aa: CASSFGLEQFF

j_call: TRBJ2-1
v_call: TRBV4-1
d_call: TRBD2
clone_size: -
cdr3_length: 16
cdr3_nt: TGCGCCAGCAGCCGGGGGACTAGCGGGAGAATCAATGAGCAGTTCTTC
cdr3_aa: CASSRGTSGRINEQFF

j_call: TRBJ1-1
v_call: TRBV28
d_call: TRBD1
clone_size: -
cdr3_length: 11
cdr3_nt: TGTGCCAGCAGTTTCAGGGGGGGAGCTTTCTTT
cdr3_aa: CASSFRGGAFF

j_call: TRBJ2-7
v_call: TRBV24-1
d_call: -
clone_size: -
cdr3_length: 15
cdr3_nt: TGTGCCACCAGTCTGGGGGGCCTCGCCTCCTACGAGCAGTACTTC
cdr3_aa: CATSLGGLASYEQYF

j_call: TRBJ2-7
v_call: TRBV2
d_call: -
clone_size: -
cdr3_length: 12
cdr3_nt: TGTGCCAGCAGGGGATTTAACTACGAGCAGTACTTC
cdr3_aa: CASRGFNYEQYF

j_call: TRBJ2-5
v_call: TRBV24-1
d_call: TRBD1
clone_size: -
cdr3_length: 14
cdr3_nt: TGTGCCACCAGTGACAGGAACAGGGGAGAGACCCAGTACTTC
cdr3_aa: CATSDRNRGETQYF

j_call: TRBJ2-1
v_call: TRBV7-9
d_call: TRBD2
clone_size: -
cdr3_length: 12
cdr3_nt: TGTGCCAGCAGCTTAAGACTAGCGGGGCAGTTCTTC
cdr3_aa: CASSLRLAGQFF

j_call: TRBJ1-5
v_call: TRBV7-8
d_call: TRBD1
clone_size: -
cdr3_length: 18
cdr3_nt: TGTGCCAGCAGCTCTGACAGGGGGCGGGTCACCATCCCTCAGCCCCAGCATTTT
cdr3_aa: CASSSDRGRVTIPQPQHF

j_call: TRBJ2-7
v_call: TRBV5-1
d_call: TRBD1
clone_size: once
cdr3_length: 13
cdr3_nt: TGCGCCAGCCAAGGGACAGGGGGCTACGAGCAGTACTTC
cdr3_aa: CASQGTGGYEQYF

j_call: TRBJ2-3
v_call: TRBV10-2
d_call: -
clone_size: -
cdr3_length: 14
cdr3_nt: TGCGCCAGCAGCGCGGACAGTAGCACAGATACGCAGTATTTT
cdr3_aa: CASSADSSTDTQYF

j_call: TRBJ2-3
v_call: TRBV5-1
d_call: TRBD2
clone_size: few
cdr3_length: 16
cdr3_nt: TGCGCCAGCAGCTCCACGAGGGTAGCGGGGACAGATACGCAGTATTTT
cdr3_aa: CASSSTRVAGTDTQYF

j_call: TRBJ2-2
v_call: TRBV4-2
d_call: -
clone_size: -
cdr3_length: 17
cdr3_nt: TGTGCCAGCAGCCACGGGACCACAACGGCGAACACCGGGGAGCTGTTTTTT
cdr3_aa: CASSHGTTTANTGELFF

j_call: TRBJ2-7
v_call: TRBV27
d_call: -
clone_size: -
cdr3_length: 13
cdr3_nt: TGTGCCAGCAGTTTCCGACCAGTCTACGAGCAGTACTTC
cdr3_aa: CASSFRPVYEQYF

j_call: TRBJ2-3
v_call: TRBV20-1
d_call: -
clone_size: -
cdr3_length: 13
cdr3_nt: TGCAGTGCTAGAGAAGGCACCACAGATACGCAGTATTTT
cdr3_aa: CSAREGTTDTQYF

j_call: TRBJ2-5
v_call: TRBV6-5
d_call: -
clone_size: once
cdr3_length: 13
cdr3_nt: TGTGCCAGGCCAGGCACGGACCAAGAGACCCAGTACTTC
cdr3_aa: CARPGTDQETQYF

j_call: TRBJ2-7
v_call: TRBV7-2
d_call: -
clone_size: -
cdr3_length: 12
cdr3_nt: TGTGCCAGCAGCTTAGTAAGCCGAGAGCAGTACTTC
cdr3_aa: CASSLVSREQYF

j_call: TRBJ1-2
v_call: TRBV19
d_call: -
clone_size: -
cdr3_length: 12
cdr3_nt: TGTGCCAGTAACTTCCCACCTCAGAGCTACACCTTC
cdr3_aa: CASNFPPQSYTF

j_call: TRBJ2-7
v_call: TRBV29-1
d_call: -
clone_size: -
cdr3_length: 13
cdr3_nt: TGCAGCGTAGATCGGGACGGAGCCTACGAGCAGTACTTC
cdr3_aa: CSVDRDGAYEQYF

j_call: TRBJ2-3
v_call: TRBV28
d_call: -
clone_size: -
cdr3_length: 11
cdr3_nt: TGTGCCAGCAGTTTTTGGGATACGCAGTATTTT
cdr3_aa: CASSFWDTQYF

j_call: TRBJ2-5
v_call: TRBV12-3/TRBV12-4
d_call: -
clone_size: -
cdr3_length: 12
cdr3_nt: TGTGCCAGCAGTTTAGTTTTTAAGACCCAGTACTTC
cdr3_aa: CASSLVFKTQYF

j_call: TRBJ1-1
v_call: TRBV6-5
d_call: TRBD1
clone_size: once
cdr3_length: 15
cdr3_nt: TGTGCCAGCAGTTTCATTGGGGACAGGAGGACTGAAGCTTTCTTT
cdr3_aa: CASSFIGDRRTEAFF

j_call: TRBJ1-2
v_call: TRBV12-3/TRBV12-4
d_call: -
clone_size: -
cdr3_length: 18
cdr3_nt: TGTGCCAGCAGTTTTCTGGCCGCCTCGGGACACATATCTAATGGCTACACCTTC
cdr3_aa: CASSFLAASGHISNGYTF

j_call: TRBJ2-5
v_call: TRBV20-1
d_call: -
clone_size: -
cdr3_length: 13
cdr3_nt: TGCAGTATCCGGGACTCGCGTGTGGAGACCCAGTACTTC
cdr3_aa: CSIRDSRVETQYF

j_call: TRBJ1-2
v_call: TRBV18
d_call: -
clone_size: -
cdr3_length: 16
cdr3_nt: TGTGCCAGCTCACCACTGGCTTCTGGAGGTGACTATGGCTACACCTTC
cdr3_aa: CASSPLASGGDYGYTF

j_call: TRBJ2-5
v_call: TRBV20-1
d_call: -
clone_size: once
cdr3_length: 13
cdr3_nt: TGCAGTGCTAGCGCGGCCGAGCAAGAGACCCAGTACTTC
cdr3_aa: CSASAAEQETQYF

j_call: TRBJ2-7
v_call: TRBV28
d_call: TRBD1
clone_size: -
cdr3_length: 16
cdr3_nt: TGTGCCAGCAGTTTGGGACAGGGGGCGTCCTCCTACGAGCAGTACTTC
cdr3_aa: CASSLGQGASSYEQYF

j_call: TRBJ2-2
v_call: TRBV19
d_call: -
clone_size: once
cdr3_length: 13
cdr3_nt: TGTGCCGTAGCGGAAACTAACACCGGGGAGCTGTTTTTT
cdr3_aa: CAVAETNTGELFF

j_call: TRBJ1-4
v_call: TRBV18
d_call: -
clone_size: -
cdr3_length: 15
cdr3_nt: TGTGCCAGCTCACCCAATCAGGGGACTAATGAAAAACTGTTTTTT
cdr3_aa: CASSPNQGTNEKLFF

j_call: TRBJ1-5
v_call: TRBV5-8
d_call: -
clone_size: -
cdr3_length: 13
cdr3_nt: TGTGCCAGCAGCTTTGGGGGGCCTCAGCCCCAGCATTTT
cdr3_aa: CASSFGGPQPQHF

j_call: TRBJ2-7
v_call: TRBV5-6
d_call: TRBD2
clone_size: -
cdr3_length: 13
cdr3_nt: TGTGCCAGCAGAGTAGCGGGAGGACACGAGCAGTACTTC
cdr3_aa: CASRVAGGHEQYF

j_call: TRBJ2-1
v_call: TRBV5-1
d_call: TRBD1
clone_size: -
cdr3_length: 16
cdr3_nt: TGCGCCAGCAGCACGGGACAGGGAAGCTCCTACAATGAGCAGTTCTTC
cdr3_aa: CASSTGQGSSYNEQFF

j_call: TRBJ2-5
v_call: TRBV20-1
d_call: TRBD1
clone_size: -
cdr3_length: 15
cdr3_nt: TGCAGTGCTAGAGAGGACAGGCTGATACAAGAGACCCAGTACTTC
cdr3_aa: CSAREDRLIQETQYF

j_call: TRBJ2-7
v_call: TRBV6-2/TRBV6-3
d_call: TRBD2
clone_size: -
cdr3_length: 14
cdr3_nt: TGTGCCAGGTCCACCAGCGGGAGGCACTACGAGCAGTACTTC
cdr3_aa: CARSTSGRHYEQYF

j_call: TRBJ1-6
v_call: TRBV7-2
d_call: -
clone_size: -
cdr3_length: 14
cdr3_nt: TGTGCCAGCAGCTTCACCTCCTATAATTCACCCCTCCACTTT
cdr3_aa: CASSFTSYNSPLHF

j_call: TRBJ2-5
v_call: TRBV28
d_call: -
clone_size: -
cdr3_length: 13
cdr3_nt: TGTGCCAGCAGTTTTGGGCTCCAAGAGACCCAGTACTTC
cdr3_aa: CASSFGLQETQYF

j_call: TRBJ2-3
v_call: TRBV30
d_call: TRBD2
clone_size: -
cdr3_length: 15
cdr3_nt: TGTGCCTGGAAAAGGACTAGCGGGAGTACAGATACGCAGTATTTT
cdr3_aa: CAWKRTSGSTDTQYF

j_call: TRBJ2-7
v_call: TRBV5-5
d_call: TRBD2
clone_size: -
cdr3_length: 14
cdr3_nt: TGTGCCAGCAGCTTGAGACTAGCGGGTTACGAGCAGTACTTC
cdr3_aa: CASSLRLAGYEQYF

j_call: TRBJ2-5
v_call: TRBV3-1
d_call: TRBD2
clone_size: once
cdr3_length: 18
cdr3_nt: TGTGCCAGCAGGCCAGTGCTAGCGGGGGGGCCTATGGAAGAGACCCAGTACTTC
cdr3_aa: CASRPVLAGGPMEETQYF

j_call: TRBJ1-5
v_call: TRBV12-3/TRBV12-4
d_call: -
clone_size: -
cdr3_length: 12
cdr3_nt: TGTGCCAGCAGTTCCGACAATCAGCCCCAGCATTTT
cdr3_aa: CASSSDNQPQHF